The source of this TCR beta chain is a study of human T cells and chemical hapten exposure. Authors' processing steps: With a range of 23,224 to 690,600, the median per sample was roughly 91,000 TCRs. Each CDR3 protein is one row after TCRdb ran MiXCR on the RACE reads. TCRdb's processing, not the authors', yielded these V and J calls. The table has 380,000 or so distinct CDR3 sequences, about 5% seen once; the top ten hold about 8.7%. With regard to this clonotype: Antigen unknown. A junction boundary mismatches the germline segment, possibly from a read error.

The time point denotes: pre-sensitization, week 0. Treatment reported: therapeutic diphenylcyclopropenone sensitization with weekly scalp DPC. Whole blood that had not been fractionated was the source of extracted total RNA. Points from the study as a whole: Given that the donors had alopecia, their immune response may differ from that seen in healthy people.

This CDR3 is 14 amino acids long. The sequence derives from a woman under 30 with alopecia areata. Some clones in this sample may be carry-over from other donors' samples. Sequenced here: whole blood, sampled in connection with sensitization to the hapten diphenylcyclopropenone (DPC). The chain recombines TRBV12-3 or TRBV12-4 with TRBJ1-2, with D tentatively TRBD1 (5 bases). This CDR3 reads CASSLARNWDPLSF. In nucleotides, the CDR3 is TGTGCCAGCAGTTTAGCGAGGAATTGGGACCCGCTGAGCTTC.